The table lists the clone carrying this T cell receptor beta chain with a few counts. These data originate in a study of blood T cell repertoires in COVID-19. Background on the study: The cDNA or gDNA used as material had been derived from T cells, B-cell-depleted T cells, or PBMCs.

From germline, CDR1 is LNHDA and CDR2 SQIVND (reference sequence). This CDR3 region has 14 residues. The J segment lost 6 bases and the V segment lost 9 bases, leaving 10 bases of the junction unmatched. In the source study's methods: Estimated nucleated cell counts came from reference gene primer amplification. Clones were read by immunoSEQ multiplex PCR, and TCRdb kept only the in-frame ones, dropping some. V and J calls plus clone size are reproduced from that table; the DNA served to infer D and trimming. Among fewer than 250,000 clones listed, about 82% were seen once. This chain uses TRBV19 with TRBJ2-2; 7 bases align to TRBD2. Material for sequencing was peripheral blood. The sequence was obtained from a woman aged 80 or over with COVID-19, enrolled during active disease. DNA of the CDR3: TGTGCCAGCGGGGGGACGGAGGGTTCCGGGGAGCTGTTTTTT. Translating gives CASGGTEGSGELFF.